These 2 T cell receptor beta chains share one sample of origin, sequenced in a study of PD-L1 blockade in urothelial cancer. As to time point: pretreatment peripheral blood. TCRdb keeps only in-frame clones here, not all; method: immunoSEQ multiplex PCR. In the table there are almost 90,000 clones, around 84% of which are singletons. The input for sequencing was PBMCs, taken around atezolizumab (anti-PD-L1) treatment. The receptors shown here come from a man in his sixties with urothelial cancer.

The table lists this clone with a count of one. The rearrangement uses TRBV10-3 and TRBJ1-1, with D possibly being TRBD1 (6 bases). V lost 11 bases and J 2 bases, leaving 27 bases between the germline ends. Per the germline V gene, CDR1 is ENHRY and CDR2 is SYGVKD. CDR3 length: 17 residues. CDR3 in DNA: TGTGCCGCCCAGAACAGGGCTCTTGCCTTTAACAACACTGAAGCTTTCTTT. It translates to CAAQNRALAFNNTEAFF.

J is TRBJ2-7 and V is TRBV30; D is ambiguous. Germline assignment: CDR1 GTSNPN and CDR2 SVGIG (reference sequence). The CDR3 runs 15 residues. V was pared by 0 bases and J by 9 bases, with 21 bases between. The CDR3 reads CAWSVPSLSPGGQYF. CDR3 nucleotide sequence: TGTGCCTGGAGTGTGCCCTCTCTCTCCCCGGGTGGGCAGTACTTC.